Presented here are 7 T cell receptor beta chains from one specimen sequenced in a study of blood T cell repertoires in COVID-19. The table came from immunoSEQ multiplex PCR; TCRdb's copy has only in-frame clones and leaves some out. The table lists about 92,000 clones, 70% to 90% of them singletons. The sequenced sample was peripheral blood. Receptors originate from a woman in her fifties or sixties with COVID-19, enrolled during active disease.

The chain couples TRBV4-2 to TRBJ2-7; 9 bases are shared with TRBD1. The CDR3 is 16 residues long. Germline-derived CDR1 and CDR2 are LGHNA and YNFKEQ. V lost 1 base and J lost 6; bases outside the gene matches: 10. CDR3 sequence reads: CASSQVAGTGWGEQYF. The CDR3 nucleotides read TGTGCCAGCAGCCAAGTTGCCGGGACAGGGTGGGGCGAGCAGTACTTC.

The V gene is TRBV25-1, the J gene TRBJ1-3; the D gene is possibly TRBD1 (6 bases). The germline V gene has CDR1 MGHDK and CDR2 SYGVNS. With 1 base removed from V and 3 bases from J, the gap between germline ends came to 10 bases. The CDR3 is 15 amino acids. The CDR3 reads CASSESKQGGNTIYF. For the CDR3, the DNA is TGTGCCAGCAGTGAATCGAAACAGGGTGGAAACACCATATATTTT.

The count of this clone is one. The chain couples TRBV5-1 to TRBJ2-7, with no clear D. CDR3 length equals 12 residues. The V and J ends lost 2 bases and 2 bases respectively, with 5 bases between them. Germline V gene data show CDR1 as SGHRS and CDR2 as YFSETQ. This CDR3 is CASSFETYEQYF. In DNA form, the CDR3 reads TGCGCCAGCAGCTTTGAGACCTACGAGCAGTACTTC.

J is TRBJ1-2 and V is TRBV30, with unresolved D. Looked up from germline, CDR1 is GTSNPN and CDR2 is SVGIG (reference sequence). V shed 0 bases and J shed 0 bases, with 8 bases lying between them. This CDR3 comprises 14 residues. The CDR3 DNA sequence: TGTGCCTGGAGTGTGAGGTCTCCTAACTATGGCTACACCTTC. Residues: CAWSVRSPNYGYTF.

This sequence joins TRBV10-3 and TRBJ1-2; TRBD1 matches at 9 bases. In germline, CDR1 is ENHRY, CDR2 SYGVKD. There are 14 residues in the CDR3. J was trimmed by 7 bases and V by 2 bases; bases with no gene match: 5. In DNA, the CDR3 is TGTGCCATCAGTGAGGCCCGGGACAGGGCTGGCTACACCTTC. This encodes CAISEARDRAGYTF.

J is TRBJ2-4 and V is TRBV6-5, with D tentatively TRBD2 (6 bases). CDR1 and CDR2 from the germline V gene are MNHEY and SVGAGI. This CDR3 has 14 residues. Trimming took 11 bases from V and 7 from J, leaving 21 bases between them. Written as DNA, the CDR3 is TGTGCCGCCGGAGGGCAGGGAAGTCTGAACATTCAGTACTTC. As protein: CAAGGQGSLNIQYF.

This chain links TRBV5-4 with TRBJ2-3, with 7 bases that match TRBD2. CDR3 length: 14 residues. V lost 4 bases to trimming and J lost 3 bases; unmatched junction nucleotides: 5. Germline V gene sequence: CDR1 SGHNT, CDR2 YYREEE (reference sequence). The CDR3 region has the DNA TGTGCCAGCAGCAATCGGCGGGGGACAGATACGCAGTATTTT. Its translation: CASSNRRGTDTQYF.